This TCR beta chain was captured by sequencing in a study of blood T cell dynamics during melanoma immunotherapy. Time point of the sample: week 3, after first cycle of checkpoint inhibitor. Response was assessed by RECIST 1.1 at 12 weeks, except a couple of rapid progressors. This clone was found once. The antigen is unknown. Study findings and constraints: Unlike progressors, later disease-control patients had W3 repertoires gaining clonality or diversity.

The data were produced by immunoSEQ multiplex PCR, yet TCRdb's version contains in-frame clones alone and is incomplete. In the table there are around 10,000 clones, roughly 80% of which are singletons. CDR3 length: 15 residues. J was trimmed by 0 bases and V by 5 bases; bases with no gene match: 5. Germline V gene data show CDR1 as SEHNR and CDR2 as FQNEAQ (reference sequence). The source is a human donor with melanoma. The specimen comprised blood, sampled from a patient treated with checkpoint blockade. The chain carries TRBV7-9 and TRBJ1-1; 8 nucleotides match TRBD1. The CDR3 here is CASSRYRGVNTEAFF. CDR3 nucleotides: TGTGCCAGCAGCAGGTACAGGGGGGTGAACACTGAAGCTTTCTTT.